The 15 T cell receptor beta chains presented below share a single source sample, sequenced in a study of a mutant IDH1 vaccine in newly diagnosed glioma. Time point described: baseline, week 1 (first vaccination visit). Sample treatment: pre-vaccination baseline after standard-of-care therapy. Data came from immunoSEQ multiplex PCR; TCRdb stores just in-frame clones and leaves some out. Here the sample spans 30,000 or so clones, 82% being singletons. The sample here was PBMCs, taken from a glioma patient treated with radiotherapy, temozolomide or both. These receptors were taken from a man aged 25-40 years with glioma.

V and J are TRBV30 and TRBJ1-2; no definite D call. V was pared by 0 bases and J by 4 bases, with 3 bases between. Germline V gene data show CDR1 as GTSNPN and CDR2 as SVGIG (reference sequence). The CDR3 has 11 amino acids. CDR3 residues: CAWSVRYGYTF. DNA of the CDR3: TGTGCCTGGAGTGTACGCTATGGCTACACCTTC.

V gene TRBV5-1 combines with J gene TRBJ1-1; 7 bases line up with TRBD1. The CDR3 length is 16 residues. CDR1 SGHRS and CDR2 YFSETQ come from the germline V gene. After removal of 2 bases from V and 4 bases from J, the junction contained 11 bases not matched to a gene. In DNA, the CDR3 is TGCGCCAGCAGCTTTTCATCACAGGGGATGGGCACTGAAGCTTTCTTT. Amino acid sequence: CASSFSSQGMGTEAFF.

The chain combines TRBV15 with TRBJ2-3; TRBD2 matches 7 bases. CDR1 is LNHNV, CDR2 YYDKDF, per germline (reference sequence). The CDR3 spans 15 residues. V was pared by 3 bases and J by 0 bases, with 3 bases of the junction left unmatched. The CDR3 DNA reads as TGTGCCACCAGCAGCCAGCGGGGCAGCACAGATACGCAGTATTTT. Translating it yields CATSSQRGSTDTQYF.

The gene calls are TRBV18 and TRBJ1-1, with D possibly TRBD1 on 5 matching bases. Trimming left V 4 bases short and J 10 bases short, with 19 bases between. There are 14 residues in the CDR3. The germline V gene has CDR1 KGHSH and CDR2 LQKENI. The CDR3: CASSLDSLSVGAFF. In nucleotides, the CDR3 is TGTGCCAGCTCACTTGACAGCCTATCTGTGGGAGCTTTCTTT.

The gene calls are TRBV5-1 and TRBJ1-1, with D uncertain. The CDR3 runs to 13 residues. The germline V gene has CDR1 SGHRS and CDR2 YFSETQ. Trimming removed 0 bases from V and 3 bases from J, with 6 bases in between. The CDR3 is CASSLGSDTEAFF. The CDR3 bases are TGCGCCAGCAGCTTGGGGAGCGACACTGAAGCTTTCTTT.

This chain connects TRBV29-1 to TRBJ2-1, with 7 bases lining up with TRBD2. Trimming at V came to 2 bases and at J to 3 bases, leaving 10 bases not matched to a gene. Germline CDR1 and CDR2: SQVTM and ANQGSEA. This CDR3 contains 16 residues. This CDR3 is CSVEPPGSGGYNEQFF. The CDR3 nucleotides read TGCAGCGTTGAACCCCCGGGCTCGGGAGGCTACAATGAGCAGTTCTTC.

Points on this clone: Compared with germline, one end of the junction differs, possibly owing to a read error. The CDR3 reads CASSLERGASTGELLF. CDR3 DNA: TGTGCCAGCAGCTTGGAAAGGGGGGCCTCGACCGGGGAGCTGCTTTTT. The chain couples TRBV5-4 to TRBJ2-2; D might be TRBD1 or TRBD2, each matching 6 bases. Looked up from germline, CDR1 is SGHNT and CDR2 is YYREEE (reference sequence). CDR3 size: 16 residues.

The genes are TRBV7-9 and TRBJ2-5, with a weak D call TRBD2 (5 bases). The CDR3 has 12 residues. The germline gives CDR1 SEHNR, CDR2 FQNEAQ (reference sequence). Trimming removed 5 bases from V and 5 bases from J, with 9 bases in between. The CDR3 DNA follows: TGTGCCAGCAGCGACCCGGGGGAGACCCAGTACTTC. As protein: CASSDPGETQYF.

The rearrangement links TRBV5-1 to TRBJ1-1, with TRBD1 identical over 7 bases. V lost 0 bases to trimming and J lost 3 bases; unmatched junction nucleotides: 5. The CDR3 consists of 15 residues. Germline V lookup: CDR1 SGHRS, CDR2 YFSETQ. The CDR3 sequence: CASSLETGRDTEAFF. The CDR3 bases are TGCGCCAGCAGCTTGGAGACAGGGAGGGACACTGAAGCTTTCTTT.

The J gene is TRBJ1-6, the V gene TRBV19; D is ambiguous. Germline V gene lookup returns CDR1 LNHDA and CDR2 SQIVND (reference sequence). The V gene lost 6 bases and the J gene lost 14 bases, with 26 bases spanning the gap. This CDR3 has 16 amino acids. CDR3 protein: CASSAKAAAPSGSLHF. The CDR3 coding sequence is TGTGCCAGTAGCGCCAAGGCGGCGGCTCCTAGCGGCTCCCTCCACTTT.

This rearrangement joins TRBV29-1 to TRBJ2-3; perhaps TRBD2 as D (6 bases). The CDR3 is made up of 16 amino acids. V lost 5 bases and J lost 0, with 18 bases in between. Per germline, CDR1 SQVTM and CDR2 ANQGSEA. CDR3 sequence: CSVHRTGESSTDTQYF. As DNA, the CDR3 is TGCAGCGTTCATAGGACGGGAGAGAGTAGCACAGATACGCAGTATTTT.

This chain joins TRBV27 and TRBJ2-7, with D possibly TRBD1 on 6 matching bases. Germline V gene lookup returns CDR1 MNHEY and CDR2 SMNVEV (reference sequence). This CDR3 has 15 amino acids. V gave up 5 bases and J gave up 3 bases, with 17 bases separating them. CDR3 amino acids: CASSIGTPPDYEQYF. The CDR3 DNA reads TGTGCCAGCAGTATCGGGACACCCCCGGACTACGAGCAGTACTTC.

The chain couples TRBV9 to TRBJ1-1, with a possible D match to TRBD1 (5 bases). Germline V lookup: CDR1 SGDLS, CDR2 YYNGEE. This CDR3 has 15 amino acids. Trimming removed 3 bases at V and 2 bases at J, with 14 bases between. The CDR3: CASSEGGQGNTEAFF. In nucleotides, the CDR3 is TGTGCCAGCAGCGAGGGTGGGCAGGGAAACACTGAAGCTTTCTTT.

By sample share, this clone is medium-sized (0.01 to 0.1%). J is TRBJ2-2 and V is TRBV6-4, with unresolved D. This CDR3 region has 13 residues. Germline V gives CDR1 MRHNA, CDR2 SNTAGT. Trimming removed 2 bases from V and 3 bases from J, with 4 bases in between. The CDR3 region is CASSDRDTGELFF. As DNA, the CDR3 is TGTGCCAGCAGTGACAGGGACACCGGGGAGCTGTTTTTT.

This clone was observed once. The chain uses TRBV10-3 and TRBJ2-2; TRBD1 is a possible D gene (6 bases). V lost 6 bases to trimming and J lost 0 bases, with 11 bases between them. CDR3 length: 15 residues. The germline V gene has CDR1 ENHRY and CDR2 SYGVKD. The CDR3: CAIRKQGTNTGELFF. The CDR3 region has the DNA TGTGCCATCAGGAAACAGGGAACGAACACCGGGGAGCTGTTTTTT.